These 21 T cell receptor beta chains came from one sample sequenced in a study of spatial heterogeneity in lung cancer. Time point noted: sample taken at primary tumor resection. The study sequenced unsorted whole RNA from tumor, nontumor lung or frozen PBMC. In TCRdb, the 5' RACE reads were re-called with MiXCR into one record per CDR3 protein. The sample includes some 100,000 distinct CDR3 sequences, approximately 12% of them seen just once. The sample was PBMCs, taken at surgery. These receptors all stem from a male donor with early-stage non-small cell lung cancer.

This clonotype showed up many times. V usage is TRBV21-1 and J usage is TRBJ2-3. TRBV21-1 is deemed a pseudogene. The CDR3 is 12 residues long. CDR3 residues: CASSIGPDTQYF. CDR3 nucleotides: TGTGCCAGCAGCATCGGACCAGATACGCAGTATTTT.

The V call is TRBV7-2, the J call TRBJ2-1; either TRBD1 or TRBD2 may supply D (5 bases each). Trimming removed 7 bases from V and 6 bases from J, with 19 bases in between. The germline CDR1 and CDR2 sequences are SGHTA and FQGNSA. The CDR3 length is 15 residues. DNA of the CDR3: TGTGCCAGCACCCCCCGAGGGGCAGGTGTCAATGAGCAGTTCTTC. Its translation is CASTPRGAGVNEQFF.

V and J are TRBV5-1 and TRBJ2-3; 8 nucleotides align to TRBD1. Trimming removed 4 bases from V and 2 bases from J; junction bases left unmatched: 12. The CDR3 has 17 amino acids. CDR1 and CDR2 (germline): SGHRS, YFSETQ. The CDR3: CASSIGRGLGVTDTQYF. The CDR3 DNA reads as TGCGCCAGCAGCATTGGCAGGGGGCTGGGGGTCACAGATACGCAGTATTTT.

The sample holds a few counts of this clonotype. Here the CDR3 reads CAISSPGRNTEAFF. CDR3 DNA sequence: TGTGCCATCAGTTCCCCGGGGAGGAACACTGAAGCTTTCTTT. The gene calls are TRBV10-3 and TRBJ1-1; D is ambiguous. The germline V and J ends were trimmed by 5 bases and 1 base, with 11 bases remaining between them. The V gene's germline CDR1 is ENHRY and CDR2 SYGVKD. This CDR3 is built from 14 residues.

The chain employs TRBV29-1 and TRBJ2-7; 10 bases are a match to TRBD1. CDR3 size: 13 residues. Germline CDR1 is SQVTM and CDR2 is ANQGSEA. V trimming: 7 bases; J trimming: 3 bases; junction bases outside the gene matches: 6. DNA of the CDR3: TGCAGCGCCACCCGGGACAGGGGCTACGAGCAGTACTTC. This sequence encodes CSATRDRGYEQYF.

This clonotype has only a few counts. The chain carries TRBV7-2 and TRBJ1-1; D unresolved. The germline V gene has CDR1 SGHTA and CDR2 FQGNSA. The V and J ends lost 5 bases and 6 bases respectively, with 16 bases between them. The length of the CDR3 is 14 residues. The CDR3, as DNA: TGTGCCAGCAGCCTGGACCCCTTGGGCGCTGAAGCTTTCTTT. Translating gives CASSLDPLGAEAFF.

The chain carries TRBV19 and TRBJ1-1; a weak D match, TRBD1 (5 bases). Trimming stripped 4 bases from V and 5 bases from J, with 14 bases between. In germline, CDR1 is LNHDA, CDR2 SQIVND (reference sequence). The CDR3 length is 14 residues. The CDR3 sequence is CASSTLAGATEAFF. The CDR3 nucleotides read TGTGCCAGTAGTACTCTCGCCGGGGCGACTGAAGCTTTCTTT.

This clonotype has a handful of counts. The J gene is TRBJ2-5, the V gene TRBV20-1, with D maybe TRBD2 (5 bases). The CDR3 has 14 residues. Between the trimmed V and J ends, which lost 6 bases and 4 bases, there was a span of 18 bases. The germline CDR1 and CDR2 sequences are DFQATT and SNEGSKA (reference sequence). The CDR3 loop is CSAPGESVGETQYF. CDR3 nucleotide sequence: TGCAGTGCCCCCGGGGAGAGCGTCGGAGAGACCCAGTACTTC.

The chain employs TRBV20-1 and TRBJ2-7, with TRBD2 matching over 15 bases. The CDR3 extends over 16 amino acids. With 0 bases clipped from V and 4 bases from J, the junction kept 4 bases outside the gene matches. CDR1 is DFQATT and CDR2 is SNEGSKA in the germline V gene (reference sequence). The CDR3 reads CSARDGTSGRMYEQYF. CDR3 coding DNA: TGCAGTGCTAGAGACGGGACTAGCGGGAGGATGTACGAGCAGTACTTC.

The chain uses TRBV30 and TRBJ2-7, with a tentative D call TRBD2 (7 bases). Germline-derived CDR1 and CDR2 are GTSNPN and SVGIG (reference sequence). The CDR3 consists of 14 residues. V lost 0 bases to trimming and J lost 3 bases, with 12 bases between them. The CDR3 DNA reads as TGTGCCTGGAGTGTACTGCGGGGGCACTACGAGCAGTACTTC. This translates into CAWSVLRGHYEQYF.

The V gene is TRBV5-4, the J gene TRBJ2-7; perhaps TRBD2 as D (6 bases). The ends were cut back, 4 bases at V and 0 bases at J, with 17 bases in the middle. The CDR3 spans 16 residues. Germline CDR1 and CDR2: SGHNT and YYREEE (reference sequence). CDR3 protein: CASSLTRGGNSYEQYF. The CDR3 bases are TGTGCCAGCAGCCTAACACGAGGCGGGAACTCCTACGAGCAGTACTTC. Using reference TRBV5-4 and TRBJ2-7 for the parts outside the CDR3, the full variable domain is ETGVTQSPTHLIKTRGQQVTLRCSSQSGHNTVSWYQQALGQGPQFIFQYYREEENGRGNFPPRFSGLQFPNYSSELNVNALELDDSALYLCASSLTRGGNSYEQYFGPGTRLTVT.

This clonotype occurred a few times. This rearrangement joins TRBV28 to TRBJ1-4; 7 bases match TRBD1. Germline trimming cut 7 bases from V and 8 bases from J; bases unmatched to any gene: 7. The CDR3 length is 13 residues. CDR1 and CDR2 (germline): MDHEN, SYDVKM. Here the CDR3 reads CASNNRGGEKLFF. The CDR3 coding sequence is TGTGCCAGCAATAACAGGGGAGGCGAAAAACTGTTTTTT.

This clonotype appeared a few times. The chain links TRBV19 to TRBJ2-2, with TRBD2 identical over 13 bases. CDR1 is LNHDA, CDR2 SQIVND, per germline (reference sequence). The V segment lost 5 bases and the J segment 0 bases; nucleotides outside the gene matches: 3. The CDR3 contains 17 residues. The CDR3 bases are TGTGCCAGTAGTTGGGGACTAGCGGGGACGAACACCGGGGAGCTGTTTTTT. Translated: CASSWGLAGTNTGELFF.

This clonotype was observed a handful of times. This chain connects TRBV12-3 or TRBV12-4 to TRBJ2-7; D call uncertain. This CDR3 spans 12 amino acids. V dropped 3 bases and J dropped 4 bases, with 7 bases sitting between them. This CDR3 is CASSLLGYEQYF. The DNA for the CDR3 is TGTGCCAGCAGTTTGCTTGGTTACGAGCAGTACTTC.

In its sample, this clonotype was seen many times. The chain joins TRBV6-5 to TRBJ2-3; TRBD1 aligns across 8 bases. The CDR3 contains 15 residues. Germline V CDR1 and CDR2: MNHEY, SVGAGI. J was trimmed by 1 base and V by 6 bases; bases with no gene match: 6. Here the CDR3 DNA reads TGTGCCAGCAGACAGGGGGGTGGTGGCACAGATACGCAGTATTTT. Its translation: CASRQGGGGTDTQYF.

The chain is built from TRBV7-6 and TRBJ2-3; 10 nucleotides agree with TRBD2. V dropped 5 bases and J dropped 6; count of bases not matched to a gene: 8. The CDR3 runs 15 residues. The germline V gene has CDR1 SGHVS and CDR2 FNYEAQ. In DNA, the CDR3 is TGTGCCAGCAGCGACAGCGGGAGGGCCTGGGATACGCAGTATTTT. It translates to CASSDSGRAWDTQYF. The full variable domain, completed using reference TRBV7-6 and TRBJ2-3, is GAGVSQSPRYKVTKRGQDVALRCDPISGHVSLYWYRQALGQGPEFLTYFNYEAQQDKSGLPNDRFSAERPEGSISTLTIQRTEQRDSAMYRCASSDSGRAWDTQYFGPGTRLTVL.

The CDR3 coding sequence is TGTGCCAGCAGTGAGATAGCGACTAGCACAGATACGCAGTATTTT. This encodes CASSEIATSTDTQYF. The gene calls are TRBV2 and TRBJ2-3, with a possible D match to TRBD2 (5 bases). CDR3 size: 15 residues. V lost 3 bases to trimming and J lost 0 bases, with 10 bases between them. CDR1 and CDR2 from the germline V gene are SNHLY and FYNNEI.

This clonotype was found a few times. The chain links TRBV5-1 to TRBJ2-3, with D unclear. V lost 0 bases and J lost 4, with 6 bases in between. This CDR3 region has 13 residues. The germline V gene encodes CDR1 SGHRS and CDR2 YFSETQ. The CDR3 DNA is TGCGCCAGCAGCTTGGAGTTCCCAGATACGCAGTATTTT. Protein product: CASSLEFPDTQYF.

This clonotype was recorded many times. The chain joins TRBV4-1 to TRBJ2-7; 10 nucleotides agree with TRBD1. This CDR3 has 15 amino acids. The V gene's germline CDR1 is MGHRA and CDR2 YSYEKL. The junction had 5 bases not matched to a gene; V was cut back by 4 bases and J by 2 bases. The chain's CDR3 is CASSRDRGPTYEQYF. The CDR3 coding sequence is TGCGCCAGCAGCCGCGACAGGGGGCCGACCTACGAGCAGTACTTC.

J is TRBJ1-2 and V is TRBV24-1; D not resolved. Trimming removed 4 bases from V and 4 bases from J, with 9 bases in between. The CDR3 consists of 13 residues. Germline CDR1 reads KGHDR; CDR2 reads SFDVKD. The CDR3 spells CATSDREFYGYTF. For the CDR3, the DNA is TGTGCCACCAGTGACCGAGAATTCTATGGCTACACCTTC.

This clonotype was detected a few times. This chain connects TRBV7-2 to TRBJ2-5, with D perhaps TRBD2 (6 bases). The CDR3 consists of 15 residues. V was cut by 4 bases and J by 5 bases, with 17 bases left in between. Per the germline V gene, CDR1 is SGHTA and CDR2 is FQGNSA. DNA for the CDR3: TGTGCCAGCAGCTCCCTCGGGGGACTCATGGAGACCCAGTACTTC. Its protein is CASSSLGGLMETQYF.